A single sample is the source of the 21 T cell receptor beta chains below, sequenced in a study of radiation and T cells in renal cell carcinoma. As for time point: baseline pretreatment blood. Treatment reported: 15 Gy SBRT to primary tumor, nephrectomy 4 weeks later. Generated by immunoSEQ multiplex PCR, the TCRdb table keeps only in-frame clones and is missing some. Here the sample spans 45,000 to 65,000 clones, 65% to 85% being singletons. The specimen was blood, collected from a patient whose treatment included radiotherapy and nephrectomy. The receptor set was obtained from a man aged 55 to 70 with renal cell carcinoma.

This chain links TRBV12-5 with TRBJ2-3; D is perhaps TRBD1 (6 bases). V was cut by 0 bases and J by 6 bases, with 13 bases left in between. Germline V gene data show CDR1 as LGHNT and CDR2 as FRNRAP. The CDR3 extends over 15 amino acids. The CDR3, as DNA: TGTGCTAGTGGTTTGGTACAGGGAAGTTCGGATACGCAGTATTTT. It yields the protein CASGLVQGSSDTQYF.

This clone was counted a few times. The chain uses TRBV11-3 and TRBJ2-1; 8 positions match TRBD1. V shed 5 bases, J shed 13 bases, and the junction held 7 bases outside the gene matches. CDR3 length: 12 residues. The germline V gene has CDR1 SGHNT and CDR2 YENEEA. The CDR3 is CASSTTGAGQFF. Here the CDR3 DNA reads TGTGCCAGCAGCACGACAGGGGCGGGCCAGTTCTTC.

The chain recombines TRBV5-5 with TRBJ2-5, with no clear D. Trimming took off 9 bases at V and 2 bases at J, with 14 bases between the two ends. CDR1 is SGHKS, CDR2 YYEKEE, per germline (reference sequence). The CDR3 consists of 13 residues. Written as DNA, the CDR3 is TGTGCCACCTCCTGGGCGGCGCAAGAGACCCAGTACTTC. Protein product: CATSWAAQETQYF. Supplemented by reference TRBV5-5 and TRBJ2-5, the full variable domain reads DAGVTQSPTHLIKTRGQQVTLRCSPISGHKSVSWYQQVLGQGPQFIFQYYEKEERGRGNFPDRFSARQFPNYSSELNVNALLLGDSALYLCATSWAAQETQYFGPGTRLLVL.

The chain is built from TRBV11-3 and TRBJ2-3; weak D call: TRBD2 (5 bases). Trimming left V 0 bases short and J 0 bases short, with 13 bases between. Germline V gene data show CDR1 as SGHNT and CDR2 as YENEEA. The length of the CDR3 is 17 residues. The DNA of the CDR3 is TGTGCCAGCAGCTTAGAGTCTCGGCGGACTAGCACAGATACGCAGTATTTT. Translated: CASSLESRRTSTDTQYF.

J is TRBJ2-5 and V is TRBV5-6, with 8 bases lining up with TRBD1. This CDR3 region has 17 residues. Germline CDR1 and CDR2: SGHDT and YYEEEE. The V segment lost 7 bases and the J segment 6 bases; nucleotides outside the gene matches: 20. Written as DNA, the CDR3 is TGTGCCAGCTCGCAGCTCACAGGGGGAAGTATCCGACAGACCCAGTACTTC. This encodes CASSQLTGGSIRQTQYF. The complete variable domain, with remaining parts taken from reference TRBV5-6 and TRBJ2-5, reads DAGVTQSPTHLIKTRGQQVTLRCSPKSGHDTVSWYQQALGQGPQFIFQYYEEEERQRGNFPDRFSGHQFPNYSSELNVNALLLGDSALYLCASSQLTGGSIRQTQYFGPGTRLLVL.

The chain is built from TRBV11-2 and TRBJ1-1, with TRBD1 matching 8 bases. Germline V gene data show CDR1 as SGHAT and CDR2 as FQNNGV. V lost 1 base to trimming and J lost 3 bases; unmatched junction nucleotides: 4. This CDR3 is 15 amino acids long. CDR3: CASSLASRGHTEAFF. CDR3 nucleotide sequence: TGTGCCAGCAGCTTAGCGAGCAGGGGGCACACTGAAGCTTTCTTT.

The V gene is TRBV6-4, the J gene TRBJ1-2; no firm D call. The V gene's germline CDR1 is MRHNA and CDR2 SNTAGT. The CDR3 runs to 15 residues. Trimming shortened V by 3 bases and J by 0 bases, and 11 bases separated the two germline ends. CDR3 loop: CASSDPDQPNYGYTF. CDR3 coding DNA: TGTGCCAGCAGTGATCCGGACCAGCCTAACTATGGCTACACCTTC.

The chain employs TRBV9 and TRBJ1-2; TRBD1 aligns across 9 bases. The CDR3 is made up of 17 amino acids. Germline CDR1 SGDLS, CDR2 YYNGEE. Trimming cost V 3 bases and J 3 bases; bases outside gene matches: 12. The CDR3 here is CASSAQGQGLQDYGYTF. The DNA for the CDR3 is TGTGCCAGCAGCGCCCAGGGACAGGGATTACAAGACTATGGCTACACCTTC.

The J gene is TRBJ1-2, the V gene TRBV10-3; D gene uncertain. Germline V lookup: CDR1 ENHRY, CDR2 SYGVKD. The V end was cut by 3 bases, the J end by 3 bases, with 17 bases between. This CDR3 is built from 16 residues. The CDR3 DNA follows: TGTGCCATCAGTGACCTCGGAGTCCCCGGGGACTATGGCTACACCTTC. Protein product: CAISDLGVPGDYGYTF.

This rearrangement joins TRBV5-1 to TRBJ2-1, with 14 bases aligning to TRBD2. The CDR3 contains 15 residues. Germline-derived CDR1 and CDR2 are SGHRS and YFSETQ. With 0 bases clipped from V and 13 bases from J, the junction kept 6 bases outside the gene matches. The CDR3 spells CASSLEGTSGGFQFF. The CDR3 DNA sequence: TGCGCCAGCAGCTTGGAAGGGACTAGCGGGGGTTTTCAGTTCTTC.

This chain connects TRBV7-2 to TRBJ1-3; no firm D call. The germline V gene has CDR1 SGHTA and CDR2 FQGNSA. Trimming stripped 0 bases from V and 1 base from J, with 13 bases between. The CDR3 has 17 residues. CDR3 DNA sequence: TGTGCCAGCAGCTTAGCGCGAGGCAGCTTGTCTGGAAACACCATATATTTT. It is translated as CASSLARGSLSGNTIYF. The whole variable domain, filled in from reference TRBV7-2 and TRBJ1-3, reads GAGVSQSPSNKVTEKGKDVELRCDPISGHTALYWYRQSLGQGLEFLIYFQGNSAPDKSGLPSDRFSAERTGGSVSTLTIQRTQQEDSAVYLCASSLARGSLSGNTIYFGEGSWLTVV.

V usage is TRBV6-5 and J usage is TRBJ2-1; either TRBD1 or TRBD2 may supply D (5 bases each). Germline V gene sequence: CDR1 MNHEY, CDR2 SVGAGI. Trimming took off 2 bases at V and 6 bases at J, with 14 bases between the two ends. The CDR3 runs to 15 residues. CDR3 in amino acids: CASSYPGTPFNEQFF. The DNA of the CDR3 is TGTGCCAGCAGTTACCCCGGGACCCCGTTCAATGAGCAGTTCTTC.

The chain is built from TRBV27 and TRBJ1-2; the match to TRBD1 covers 8 bases. The CDR3 consists of 16 residues. Germline-derived CDR1 and CDR2 are MNHEY and SMNVEV (reference sequence). Trimming removed 5 bases from V and 6 bases from J; junction bases left unmatched: 14. Here the CDR3 reads CASSPLYGQGRNGYTF. In nucleotides, the CDR3 is TGTGCCAGCAGTCCTCTCTACGGACAGGGAAGGAATGGCTACACCTTC.

This chain joins TRBV6-5 and TRBJ1-4, with 7 bases aligning to TRBD1. The V and J ends lost 10 bases and 6 bases, in that order; junction bases with no gene match: 8. Germline V CDR1 and CDR2: MNHEY, SVGAGI. This CDR3 has 13 residues. The CDR3 DNA reads TGTGCCAAAAGGACAGGAGTCCATGAAAAACTGTTTTTT. This codes for CAKRTGVHEKLFF.

The chain recombines TRBV14 with TRBJ1-2; D remains ambiguous. Deletions cut 0 bases from V and 8 bases from J, with 10 bases between. This CDR3 has 13 residues. Germline values: CDR1 SGHDN, CDR2 FVKESK. The CDR3 DNA reads as TGTGCCAGCAGCCAAGAGCTTTCAGGCGGCTACACCTTC. It specifies CASSQELSGGYTF.

The rearrangement joins TRBV7-3 to TRBJ2-1, with TRBD2 matching over 7 bases. In germline, CDR1 is SGHTA, CDR2 FQGTGA. The length of the CDR3 is 17 residues. V trimming: 1 base; J trimming: 0 bases; junction bases outside the gene matches: 6. The CDR3, as DNA: TGTGCCAGCAGCTTAAGGCGGGGGTCAAGCTCCTACAATGAGCAGTTCTTC. Its protein is CASSLRRGSSSYNEQFF.

The V gene is TRBV6-6, the J gene TRBJ1-2; 8 bases agree with TRBD1. Losses at the gene ends were 2 bases for V and 6 bases for J; bases not matched to a gene: 8. Germline V gives CDR1 MNHNY, CDR2 SVGAGI (reference sequence). This CDR3 spans 15 amino acids. The CDR3 DNA is TGTGCCAGCAGTTACAGCGGGACAGGCGTCAATGGCTACACCTTC. This translates into CASSYSGTGVNGYTF.

The CDR3 DNA reads TGTGCCAGCCGGGGAGGAGCCGTTGAAGCTTTCTTT. It encodes CASRGGAVEAFF. The V and J genes are TRBV21-1 and TRBJ1-1. TRBV21-1 constitutes a pseudogene. The CDR3 spans 12 residues.

CDR3 nucleotides: TGCGCCAGCAGCCAAGACCTCGGACAGGGCGTGAACACTGAAGCTTTCTTT. It translates to CASSQDLGQGVNTEAFF. The chain carries TRBV4-1 and TRBJ1-1, with 8 bases lining up with TRBD1. This CDR3 has 17 amino acids. Germline lookup yields CDR1 MGHRA and CDR2 YSYEKL. V was clipped by 0 bases and J by 0 bases; unmatched bases: 6.

The gene calls are TRBV5-6 and TRBJ2-1; unclear D gene. Between the trimmed V and J ends, which lost 0 bases and 2 bases, there was a span of 6 bases. CDR3 length: 14 amino acids. Germline loops: CDR1 SGHDT, CDR2 YYEEEE. The DNA for the CDR3 is TGTGCCAGCAGCTTGGCCTGGCCCTACAATGAGCAGTTCTTC. It is translated as CASSLAWPYNEQFF.

This clone was seen only once. The chain carries TRBV18 and TRBJ1-1; 9 bases line up with TRBD1. V shed 6 bases and J 2 bases; nucleotides not matched to a gene: 7. CDR1 and CDR2 from the germline V gene are KGHSH and LQKENI. This CDR3 is 15 amino acids long. CDR3 nucleotide sequence: TGTGCCAGCTCCGGGACAGGGCGGGGAAACACTGAAGCTTTCTTT. This sequence encodes CASSGTGRGNTEAFF.